This T cell receptor beta chain was documented in a study of CD4 T cells in relation to SARS-CoV-2 and coronaviruses. Study-level background: The negative reference was HIV-1 Nef peptide pool or peptide-free culture. Whole-study findings and limits: About 65% of donors had memory CD4+ clonotypes crossrecognizing SARS-CoV-2 and common cold coronavirus spike.

Before the COVID-19 pandemic, during about 2011-2019, CD4+ T cells were taken from unexposed donors. After less than 11 days of culture, CD4+ T cells were isolated. Profiled with immunoSEQ multiplex PCR; TCRdb holds only in-frame clones, not every one. This sample yields 20,000 to 25,000 clones, of which less than 85% are seen a single time; around 16% belongs to the top ten. As to this clone: The antigen is not known.

The material sequenced was CD4+ T cells from PBMCs, cultured in vitro. The origin of this receptor is a human donor in good health.

The CDR3 loop is CASSDSMKGNEQFF. The CDR3 DNA follows: TGTGCCAGCAGTGACTCGATGAAAGGGAATGAGCAGTTCTTC. The V and J genes are TRBV6-4 and TRBJ2-1; D ambiguous. This CDR3 region has 14 residues. The ends were cut back, 0 bases at V and 7 bases at J, with 10 bases in the middle. The germline CDR1 and CDR2 sequences are MRHNA and SNTAGT.